This entry lists 21 T cell receptor beta chains sequenced from one sample in a study of neurological immune-mediated disorders. TCRdb reprocessed the 5' RACE reads via MiXCR and lists one record per CDR3 protein. The sample records some 54,000 distinct CDR3 sequences, about 11% being singletons. The time point was: longitudinal time-point 1 (baseline). Sequencing was carried out using PBMCs. These receptors all stem from a male donor with HTLV-1-associated myelopathy (HAM/TSP).

This clonotype came up many times. This chain links TRBV24-1 with TRBJ2-5, with unresolved D. V was shortened by 1 base and J by 5 bases, with 4 bases between the two germline ends. Germline assignment: CDR1 KGHDR and CDR2 SFDVKD. CDR3 length equals 12 residues. CDR3 loop: CATSDFGETQYF. The CDR3 DNA reads TGTGCCACCAGTGATTTTGGGGAGACCCAGTACTTC.

This clonotype was recorded at least ten times. V gene TRBV5-1 combines with J gene TRBJ2-7; D may be TRBD1 or TRBD2 (7 bases each). Trimming pared 4 bases from V and 4 bases from J, leaving 18 bases between. The CDR3 sequence is 15 residues long. Germline V gene data show CDR1 as SGHRS and CDR2 as YFSETQ. In DNA form, the CDR3 reads TGCGCCAGCAGCGTGGCTGCAGGGGGGGGATACGAGCAGTACTTC. It encodes CASSVAAGGGYEQYF. Full variable domain (rest looked up from reference TRBV5-1 and TRBJ2-7): KAGVTQTPRYLIKTRGQQVTLSCSPISGHRSVSWYQQTPGQGLQFLFEYFSETQRNKGNFPGRFSGRQFSNSRSEMNVSTLELGDSALYLCASSVAAGGGYEQYFGPGTRLTVT.

This clonotype came up many times. V usage is TRBV6-6 and J usage is TRBJ2-7; D call uncertain. This CDR3 is 12 amino acids long. V was shortened by 6 bases and J by 4 bases, with 10 bases between the two germline ends. The V gene's germline CDR1 is MNHNY and CDR2 SVGAGI (reference sequence). The CDR3, as DNA: TGTGCCAGCAGCCCTACAAGTTACGAGCAGTACTTC. This encodes CASSPTSYEQYF.

The table lists this clonotype with many counts. The gene calls are TRBV12-3 or TRBV12-4 and TRBJ2-5; D not resolved. V was cut by 7 bases and J by 0 bases, with 18 bases left in between. The CDR3 has 16 residues. The CDR3 is CASTKGGQIYQETQYF. The CDR3 region has the DNA TGTGCCAGCACCAAAGGTGGGCAGATATACCAAGAGACCCAGTACTTC.

In its sample, this clonotype was seen many times. The J gene is TRBJ2-4, the V gene TRBV29-1; D is unresolved. Trimming removed 4 bases from V and 10 bases from J, with 17 bases in between. The CDR3 is 13 residues long. Germline V gene sequence: CDR1 SQVTM, CDR2 ANQGSEA. The CDR3 is CSVALRMPPIQYF. The CDR3 DNA is TGCAGCGTTGCCCTACGGATGCCTCCGATTCAGTACTTC.

This clonotype has a count of ten or more. The chain has TRBV20-1 and TRBJ2-2, with D tentatively TRBD2 (6 bases). The CDR3 has 14 residues. Trimming took off 6 bases at V and 2 bases at J, with 13 bases between the two ends. CDR1 is DFQATT, CDR2 SNEGSKA, per germline (reference sequence). CDR3 DNA: TGCAGTGCCACCCACGGGGGTAACACCGGGGAGCTGTTTTTT. The encoded protein is CSATHGGNTGELFF.

This clonotype was picked up many times. The J gene is TRBJ2-2, the V gene TRBV3-1; D ambiguous. Trimming took 0 bases from V and 5 from J, leaving 10 bases between them. The CDR3 is made up of 15 amino acids. The germline V gene encodes CDR1 LGHDT and CDR2 YNNKEL (reference sequence). CDR3 bases: TGTGCCAGCAGCCAAGACCGCCTCTCGACCGGGGAGCTGTTTTTT. Translation gives CASSQDRLSTGELFF.

This clonotype was recorded at least ten times. The rearrangement joins TRBV6-4 to TRBJ2-1; D not certain. The CDR3 totals 15 residues. The germline gives CDR1 MRHNA, CDR2 SNTAGT. Trimming stripped 4 bases from V and 5 bases from J, with 15 bases between. Here the CDR3 DNA reads TGTGCCAGCAGTGTTGAGTCTGGGCCCAACAATGAGCAGTTCTTC. Its translation: CASSVESGPNNEQFF.

This clonotype has only a few counts. This chain joins TRBV20-1 and TRBJ1-2; D is uncertain. This CDR3 region has 13 residues. The V gene lost 6 bases and the J gene lost 4 bases, with 15 bases spanning the gap. Germline V gives CDR1 DFQATT, CDR2 SNEGSKA (reference sequence). CDR3 bases: TGCAGTGCGGAACCCAGGTCGGGCTATGGCTACACCTTC. This encodes CSAEPRSGYGYTF.

This clonotype was detected ten times or more. V gene TRBV27 combines with J gene TRBJ2-1; 9 bases are shared with TRBD1. The germline V gene encodes CDR1 MNHEY and CDR2 SMNVEV (reference sequence). This CDR3 is built from 14 residues. Trimming cost V 5 bases and J 5 bases; bases outside gene matches: 4. The CDR3 DNA is TGTGCCAGCAGTCAGGGGACAGGGAACAATGAGCAGTTCTTC. This encodes CASSQGTGNNEQFF.

This clonotype occurred many times. The rearrangement joins TRBV28 to TRBJ2-7; D uncertain. CDR1 and CDR2 from the germline V gene are MDHEN and SYDVKM. The CDR3 has 12 amino acids. The V gene lost 2 bases and the J gene lost 3 bases, with 5 bases spanning the gap. CDR3 bases: TGTGCCAGCAGTTTACAACACTACGAGCAGTACTTC. This gives the protein CASSLQHYEQYF.

There are many counts of this clonotype. J is TRBJ2-1 and V is TRBV29-1; the D call may be TRBD1 or TRBD2 (7 bases each). CDR3 length: 12 amino acids. Germline-derived CDR1 and CDR2 are SQVTM and ANQGSEA. Trimming took off 6 bases at V and 8 bases at J, with 14 bases between the two ends. CDR3 DNA sequence: TGCAGCGTCAACAGGGGAGGGGATGAGCAGTTCTTC. The encoded protein is CSVNRGGDEQFF.

This clonotype has at least ten counts. The CDR3 spells CASSFLGSGANVLTF. The CDR3 DNA is TGTGCCAGCAGCTTTCTGGGGAGTGGGGCCAACGTCCTGACTTTC. V gene TRBV5-4 combines with J gene TRBJ2-6; D perhaps matches TRBD2 (5 bases). V lost 2 bases, J lost 3 bases, and 9 bases lay in between. The germline CDR1 and CDR2 sequences are SGHNT and YYREEE (reference sequence). The CDR3 covers 15 residues.

To note about this clonotype: A read error may produce the germline difference seen at one junction end. The V gene is TRBV20-1, the J gene TRBJ2-3; a weak D match, TRBD2 (7 bases). The CDR3 is 12 residues long. Germline lookup yields CDR1 DFQATT and CDR2 SNEGSKA (reference sequence). CDR3 region: CTVGGGTDMQYF. The CDR3 DNA follows: TGCACTGTGGGCGGGGGCACAGATATGCAGTATTTT.

About this clonotype itself: The conserved phenylalanine or tryptophan is not found at the CDR3 terminus, so this likely reflects a read error. CDR3 residues: CATSDSRTVIYGYTS. The CDR3 nucleotides are TGTGCCACCAGTGATTCTCGGACAGTAATCTATGGTTACACCTCC. V usage is TRBV24-1 and J usage is TRBJ1-2; TRBD1 might be the D (6 bases). The germline gives CDR1 KGHDR, CDR2 SFDVKD. This CDR3 has 15 amino acids.

This clonotype has a count of ten or more. The gene calls are TRBV5-1 and TRBJ1-1; no reliable D call. CDR1 and CDR2 from the germline V gene are SGHRS and YFSETQ. The V end was cut by 5 bases, the J end by 1 base, with 9 bases between. The CDR3 is 13 residues long. CDR3 loop: CASSRTANTEAFF. The CDR3 DNA is TGCGCCAGCAGTCGGACGGCGAACACTGAAGCTTTCTTT.

This clonotype was observed at least ten times. The chain links TRBV6-5 to TRBJ1-2; D possibly corresponds to TRBD1 (5 bases). This CDR3 is 15 amino acids long. V lost 0 bases and J 5 bases, leaving 13 bases between the germline ends. The germline gives CDR1 MNHEY, CDR2 SVGAGI. The CDR3 loop is CASSYSALGGYGYTF. The CDR3 DNA reads as TGTGCCAGCAGTTACTCTGCTCTGGGGGGGTATGGCTACACCTTC.

As to this clonotype: Compared with germline, one end of the junction differs, possibly owing to a read error. The chain recombines TRBV2 with TRBJ1-4; the match to TRBD1 covers 8 bases. The CDR3 is 14 amino acids. CDR1 and CDR2 (germline): SNHLY, FYNNEI. The CDR3 reads CASRAQGVAEKLIF. The CDR3 nucleotides read TGTGCCAGCAGAGCACAGGGGGTGGCCGAAAAACTGATTTTT.

Concerning this clonotype: A much larger clone lies one base from this, so it may be a read error. The chain employs TRBV3-1 and TRBJ2-7; D gene uncertain. The CDR3 extends over 14 amino acids. The germline V and J ends were trimmed by 4 bases and 4 bases, with 14 bases remaining between them. The germline V gene has CDR1 LGHDT and CDR2 YNNKEL (reference sequence). The CDR3 loop reads CASSLAVVPYEQYF. CDR3 DNA sequence: TGTGCCAGCAGCCTCGCTGTGGTTCCGTACGAGCAGTACTTC.

The chain couples TRBV5-1 to TRBJ2-3; D is uncertain. CDR1 and CDR2 from the germline V gene are SGHRS and YFSETQ. CDR3 length: 13 residues. V gave up 4 bases and J gave up 7 bases, with 13 bases separating them. The CDR3 DNA sequence: TGCGCCAGCAGCCCGGACGCTTCAAATACGCAGTATTTT. This gives the protein CASSPDASNTQYF.

This clonotype has a count of ten or more. The chain employs TRBV29-1 and TRBJ1-1, with a weak D call TRBD1 (5 bases). The germline CDR1 and CDR2 sequences are SQVTM and ANQGSEA. The length of the CDR3 is 12 residues. Trimming left V 3 bases short and J 2 bases short, with 7 bases between. The CDR3 here is CSVDRANTEAFF. CDR3 in DNA: TGCAGCGTTGACAGGGCTAACACTGAAGCTTTCTTT.